The 13 T cell receptor beta chains in this list originate from one sample, sequenced in a study of CD8+CD57+ T cells in acquired aplastic anemia. In patients chosen for sequencing, flow cytometry had shown CD8+CD57+ cell expansion. Template material for TCR beta VDJ and CDR3 profiling consisted of genomic DNA. TCRdb fed the reads into MiXCR, producing one record per CDR3 protein. The sample yields 400,000 to 600,000 distinct CDR3 sequences, less than 35% seen once. Sequencing was performed on sorted CD4+, CD8+, or CD8+CD57+ T cells (not recorded which) from PBMCs. These receptors all come from a human donor with aplastic anemia.

In regard to this clonotype: This CDR3 is missing its conserved last phenylalanine or tryptophan, likely due to a read error. The rearrangement links TRBV7-3 to TRBJ2-1; no clear D. Germline CDR1 SGHTA, CDR2 FQGTGA. The V gene lost 1 base and the J gene lost 5 bases, with 18 bases spanning the gap. CDR3 length: 17 amino acids. The CDR3 reads CASSLKVVGRLNNEQFL. CDR3 bases: TGTGCCAGCAGCTTAAAGGTAGTTGGCAGGTTAAACAATGAGCAGTTCCTC.

As regards this clonotype: A much larger clone is a single base away; this may be a read error. V usage is TRBV19 and J usage is TRBJ2-7, with D perhaps assigned TRBD1 or TRBD2 (6 bases each). There are 15 residues in the CDR3. The germline V gene has CDR1 LNHDA and CDR2 SQIVND (reference sequence). The V and J ends lost 9 bases and 7 bases respectively, with 25 bases between them. The chain's CDR3 is CASNPDRGQLREQYF. CDR3 DNA: TGTGCCAGCAACCCGGACCGGGGGCAGCTCCGGGAGCAGTACTTC. Full variable domain (outside the CDR3, taken from reference TRBV19 and TRBJ2-7): DGGITQSPKYLFRKEGQNVTLSCEQNLNHDAMYWYRQDPGQGLRLIYYSQIVNDFQKGDIAEGYSVSREKKESFPLTVTSAQKNPTAFYLCASNPDRGQLREQYFGPGTRLTVT.

Comment on this clonotype: One end of the junction fails to match germline, which may point to a read error. The chain uses TRBV5-1 and TRBJ2-3; no clear D gene. CDR3 length: 13 amino acids. The germline V gene encodes CDR1 SGHRS and CDR2 YFSETQ. In DNA, the CDR3 is TGCGCCGGCAGCTTTGGCCGGACAGATACGCAGTATTTT. Translating gives CAGSFGRTDTQYF. Variable domain in full (rest from reference TRBV5-1 and TRBJ2-3): KAGVTQTPRYLIKTRGQQVTLSCSPISGHRSVSWYQQTPGQGLQFLFEYFSETQRNKGNFPGRFSGRQFSNSRSEMNVSTLELGDSALYLCAGSFGRTDTQYFGPGTRLTVL.

V is TRBV12-3 or TRBV12-4 and J is TRBJ2-7, with D perhaps TRBD1 (5 bases). The ends were cut back, 3 bases at V and 3 bases at J, with 15 bases in the middle. This CDR3 is built from 15 residues. The CDR3 here is CASSFGQGFFYEQYF. Written as DNA, the CDR3 is TGTGCCAGCAGTTTTGGGCAGGGTTTTTTCTACGAGCAGTACTTC.

In its sample, this clonotype was seen a few times. As DNA, the CDR3 is TGTGCCAGCTCACCAGAAAAGGCAAGGCAGCCCCAGCATTTT. Amino acid sequence: CASSPEKARQPQHF. The chain uses TRBV2 and TRBJ1-5; D is unresolved. With 8 bases removed from V and 7 bases from J, the gap between germline ends came to 18 bases. Per the germline V gene, CDR1 is SNHLY and CDR2 is FYNNEI. There are 14 residues in the CDR3.

This clonotype was counted ten times or more. The chain links TRBV19 to TRBJ2-7; D is ambiguous. Deletions cut 4 bases from V and 3 bases from J, with 7 bases between. Germline V gives CDR1 LNHDA, CDR2 SQIVND (reference sequence). This CDR3 has 12 amino acids. This chain's CDR3 is CASSKDGYEQYF. For the CDR3, the DNA is TGTGCCAGTAGTAAAGACGGCTACGAGCAGTACTTC.

This clonotype came up many times. J is TRBJ1-2 and V is TRBV14; D gene uncertain. V was cut by 3 bases and J by 7 bases, with 15 bases left in between. The CDR3 is 14 residues long. CDR1 SGHDN and CDR2 FVKESK come from the germline V gene. CDR3 DNA sequence: TGTGCCAGCAGCCATCGTGGGAGGGAGGCTGGCTACACCTTC. It encodes CASSHRGREAGYTF.

The V and J genes are TRBV25-1 and TRBJ2-5; no firm D call. CDR3 length equals 12 residues. The ends were cut back, 4 bases at V and 5 bases at J, with 8 bases in the middle. Germline V gives CDR1 MGHDK, CDR2 SYGVNS. The CDR3 protein is CASSGRRETQYF. The CDR3, as DNA: TGTGCCAGCAGTGGGCGCCGGGAGACCCAGTACTTC.

This clonotype came up a few times. This chain uses TRBV20-1 with TRBJ2-1; 10 bases align to TRBD1. The germline V gene encodes CDR1 DFQATT and CDR2 SNEGSKA (reference sequence). This CDR3 is built from 15 residues. With V trimmed by 5 bases and J by 6 bases, 10 bases remained unmatched. CDR3 in amino acids: CSARPGQGVFNEQFF. CDR3 DNA: TGCAGTGCTCGTCCTGGACAGGGGGTGTTCAATGAGCAGTTCTTC.

The CDR3 bases are TGTGCCAGCAGCTTTCCCCGGGGACAGAACCATACTGAAGCTTTCTTT. As protein: CASSFPRGQNHTEAFF. The chain uses TRBV5-6 and TRBJ1-1; 7 bases align to TRBD1. In germline, CDR1 is SGHDT, CDR2 YYEEEE. The CDR3 runs 16 residues. V lost 2 bases and J lost 5; bases outside the gene matches: 12.

In its sample, this clonotype was seen a few times. V and J are TRBV7-2 and TRBJ1-3; no definite D call. The CDR3 length is 16 residues. Per germline, CDR1 SGHTA and CDR2 FQGNSA. Trimming took 4 bases from V and 0 from J, leaving 13 bases between them. CDR3 region: CASSWRTLLSGNTIYF. Here the CDR3 DNA reads TGTGCCAGCAGCTGGCGGACCCTTCTCTCTGGAAACACCATATATTTT.

For this clonotype: This sequence may be a read error, since a much larger clone differs from it by one base. Because it lacks the conserved phenylalanine or tryptophan at the end, this CDR3 is likely a read error. The chain uses TRBV5-6 and TRBJ1-2, with a weak D call TRBD1 (5 bases). Germline CDR1 and CDR2: SGHDT and YYEEEE. The CDR3 spans 13 residues. Trimming stripped 1 base from V and 3 bases from J, with 7 bases between. The CDR3 loop is CASSLTGDYGYTS. The CDR3 bases are TGTGCCAGCAGCTTGACGGGGGACTATGGCTACACCTCC.

The rearrangement joins TRBV20-1 to TRBJ1-1; D is unresolved. CDR1 is DFQATT and CDR2 is SNEGSKA in the germline V gene (reference sequence). The CDR3 runs 13 residues. V dropped 3 bases and J dropped 5 bases, with 13 bases sitting between them. The CDR3 sequence: CSARAPGWTEAFF. Here the CDR3 DNA reads TGCAGTGCTAGGGCCCCTGGGTGGACTGAAGCTTTCTTT.